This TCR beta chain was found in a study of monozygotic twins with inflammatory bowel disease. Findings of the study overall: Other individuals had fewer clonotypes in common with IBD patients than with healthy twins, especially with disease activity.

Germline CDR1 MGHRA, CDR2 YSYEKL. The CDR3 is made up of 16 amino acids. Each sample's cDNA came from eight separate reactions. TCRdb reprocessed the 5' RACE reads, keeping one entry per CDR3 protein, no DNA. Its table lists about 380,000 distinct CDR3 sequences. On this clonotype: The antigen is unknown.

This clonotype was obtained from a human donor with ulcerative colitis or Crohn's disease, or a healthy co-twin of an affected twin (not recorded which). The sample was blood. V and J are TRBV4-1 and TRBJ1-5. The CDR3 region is CASSQDNGDSNQPQHF.